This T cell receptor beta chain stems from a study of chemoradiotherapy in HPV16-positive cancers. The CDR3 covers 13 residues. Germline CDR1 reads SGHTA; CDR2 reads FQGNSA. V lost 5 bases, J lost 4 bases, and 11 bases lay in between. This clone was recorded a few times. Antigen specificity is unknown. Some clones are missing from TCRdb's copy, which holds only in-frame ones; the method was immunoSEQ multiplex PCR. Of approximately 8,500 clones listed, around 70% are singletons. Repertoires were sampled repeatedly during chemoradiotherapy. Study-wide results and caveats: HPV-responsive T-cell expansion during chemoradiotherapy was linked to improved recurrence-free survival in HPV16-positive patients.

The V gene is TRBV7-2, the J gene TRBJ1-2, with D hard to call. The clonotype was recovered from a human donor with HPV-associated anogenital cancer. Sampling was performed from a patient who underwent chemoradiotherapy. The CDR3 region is CASSPLDRYGYTF. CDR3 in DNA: TGTGCCAGCAGCCCCCTCGATCGCTATGGCTACACCTTC. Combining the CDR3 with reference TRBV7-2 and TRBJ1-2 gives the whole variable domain GAGVSQSPSNKVTEKGKDVELRCDPISGHTALYWYRQSLGQGLEFLIYFQGNSAPDKSGLPSDRFSAERTGGSVSTLTIQRTQQEDSAVYLCASSPLDRYGYTFGSGTRLTVV.